The 8 T cell receptor beta chains below come from one sample, sequenced in a study of T-cell reconstitution after alpha-beta-depleted transplantation in children. Unique molecular identifiers featured in how the TCRbeta library was prepared. TCRdb reprocessed the PCR reads via MiXCR and lists one record per CDR3 protein. Of 350,000 to 500,000 distinct CDR3 sequences in the sample, 43% are singletons; the top ten hold 27%. The source material was PBMCs, sampled before TCRalphabeta/CD19-depleted stem cell transplant. Receptors were obtained from a girl aged 2-10 years with aplastic anemia, due to receive a stem cell transplant.

V gene TRBV20-1 combines with J gene TRBJ2-7; tentative D call: TRBD1 (6 bases). Germline V gene sequence: CDR1 DFQATT, CDR2 SNEGSKA (reference sequence). Trimming took off 6 bases at V and 2 bases at J, with 14 bases between the two ends. The CDR3 is made up of 13 amino acids. CDR3 sequence reads: CSAVGQFTYEQYF. The DNA for the CDR3 is TGCAGTGCCGTAGGACAGTTTACCTACGAGCAGTACTTC.

This clonotype was seen many times. This chain connects TRBV11-2 to TRBJ2-1; 7 nucleotides agree with TRBD2. CDR1 and CDR2 (germline): SGHAT, FQNNGV. V was pared by 2 bases and J by 4 bases, with 11 bases of the junction left unmatched. There are 17 residues in the CDR3. The chain's CDR3 is CASSLRSLAEPYNEQFF. As DNA, the CDR3 is TGTGCCAGCAGCTTACGATCCCTAGCGGAGCCTTACAATGAGCAGTTCTTC.

CDR3 amino acids: CASSMTGGYEQYF. As DNA, the CDR3 is TGTGCCAGCAGCATGACAGGGGGCTACGAGCAGTACTTC. This chain joins TRBV7-6 and TRBJ2-7; TRBD1 aligns across 9 bases. This CDR3 comprises 13 residues. Per the germline V gene, CDR1 is SGHVS and CDR2 is FNYEAQ. J gave up 3 bases and V 5 bases, and 2 bases lay outside the gene matches.

This clonotype showed up many times. The chain combines TRBV20-1 with TRBJ2-1, with D tentatively TRBD2 (5 bases). V lost 5 bases and J 2 bases, leaving 16 bases between the germline ends. Germline-derived CDR1 and CDR2 are DFQATT and SNEGSKA (reference sequence). This CDR3 spans 15 amino acids. The CDR3 sequence: CSAPDPGGPYNEQFF. CDR3 sequence (DNA): TGCAGTGCTCCCGATCCGGGCGGGCCCTACAATGAGCAGTTCTTC.

The rearrangement links TRBV5-1 to TRBJ2-5, with unresolved D. This CDR3 has 15 amino acids. Germline V CDR1 and CDR2: SGHRS, YFSETQ. Trimming cost V 0 bases and J 4 bases, with 13 bases left between them. This CDR3 reads CASSLASRDRETQYF. The CDR3, as DNA: TGCGCCAGCAGCTTGGCAAGTAGGGATAGAGAGACCCAGTACTTC. Looking up the rest from reference TRBV5-1 and TRBJ2-5 gives the full variable domain: KAGVTQTPRYLIKTRGQQVTLSCSPISGHRSVSWYQQTPGQGLQFLFEYFSETQRNKGNFPGRFSGRQFSNSRSEMNVSTLELGDSALYLCASSLASRDRETQYFGPGTRLLVL.

V gene TRBV20-1 combines with J gene TRBJ2-1; D unresolved. Between the trimmed V and J ends, which lost 3 bases and 6 bases, there was a span of 15 bases. The CDR3 runs to 14 residues. Germline CDR1 DFQATT, CDR2 SNEGSKA (reference sequence). The CDR3 DNA reads TGCAGTGCTAGTCTGGCTCGGCCCGGCAATGAGCAGTTCTTC. Amino acid sequence: CSASLARPGNEQFF.

The CDR3 reads CSVGRPNSNEQFF. The CDR3 DNA follows: TGCAGCGTGGGCAGACCAAATAGCAATGAGCAGTTCTTC. J is TRBJ2-1 and V is TRBV29-1, with D unresolved. CDR1 SQVTM and CDR2 ANQGSEA come from the germline V gene. This CDR3 spans 13 amino acids. V lost 6 bases, J lost 6 bases, and 15 bases lay in between.

This clonotype was detected a few times. This chain uses TRBV10-2 with TRBJ2-7; D is undetermined. The CDR3 runs 13 residues. V was shortened by 2 bases and J by 3 bases, with 8 bases between the two germline ends. Per the germline V gene, CDR1 is WSHSY and CDR2 is SAAADI. This CDR3 is CASSERESYEQYF. The CDR3 DNA sequence: TGCGCCAGCAGTGAGAGAGAGAGCTACGAGCAGTACTTC.